The source of this TCR beta chain is a study of identical twins. Findings of the study overall: Within twin pairs, the out-of-frame alpha sequences they shared showed excess low generation probability. Beta out-of-frame sequences showed weaker excess twin sharing.

Healthy Caucasians, and only they, were the donors. About this clonotype: Its antigen remains unknown.

Trimming pared 0 bases from V and 8 bases from J, leaving 8 bases between. CDR1 and CDR2 from the germline V gene are PRHDT and FYEKMQ (reference sequence). This CDR3 comprises 13 residues. TCRdb passed the 5' RACE reads through MiXCR, listing each CDR3 protein once. This table has hundreds of thousands of distinct CDR3 sequences, about 12% appearing once. A further study also used this sample, focusing on yellow fever vaccine responses in identical twins.

This chain joins TRBV13 and TRBJ2-1, with a possible D match to TRBD2 (5 bases). The TCR sequence derives from a woman aged 18 to 35 in good health. Material: PBMCs. The CDR3 sequence: CASSLGSSHEQFF. The CDR3 DNA is TGTGCCAGCAGCTTAGGCTCTAGCCATGAGCAGTTCTTC.